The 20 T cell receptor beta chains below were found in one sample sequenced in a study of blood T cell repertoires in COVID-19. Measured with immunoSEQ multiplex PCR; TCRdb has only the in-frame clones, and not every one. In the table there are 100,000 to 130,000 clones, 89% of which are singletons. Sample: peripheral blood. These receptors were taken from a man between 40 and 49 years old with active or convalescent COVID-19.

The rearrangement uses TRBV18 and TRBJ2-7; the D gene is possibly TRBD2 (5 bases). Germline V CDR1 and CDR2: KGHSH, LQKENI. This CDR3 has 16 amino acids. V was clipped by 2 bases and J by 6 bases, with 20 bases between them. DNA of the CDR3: TGTGCCAGCTCACCAGGGTCCCCGCGGGTTGGCGGCGAGCAGTACTTC. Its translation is CASSPGSPRVGGEQYF.

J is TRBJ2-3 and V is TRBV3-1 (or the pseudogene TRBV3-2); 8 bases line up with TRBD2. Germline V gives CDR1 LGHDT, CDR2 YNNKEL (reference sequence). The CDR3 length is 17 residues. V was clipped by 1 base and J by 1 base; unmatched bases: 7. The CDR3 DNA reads TGTGCCAGCAGCCAAGGCCCTCCGGGACTAGGCACAGATACGCAGTATTTT. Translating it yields CASSQGPPGLGTDTQYF.

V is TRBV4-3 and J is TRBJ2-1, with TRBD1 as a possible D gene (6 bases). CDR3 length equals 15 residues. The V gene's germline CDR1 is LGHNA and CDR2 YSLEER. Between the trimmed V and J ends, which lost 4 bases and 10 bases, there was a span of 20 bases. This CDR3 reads CASSRYQQGRDEQFF. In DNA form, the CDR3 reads TGCGCCAGCAGCCGATACCAACAGGGCCGCGACGAGCAGTTCTTC.

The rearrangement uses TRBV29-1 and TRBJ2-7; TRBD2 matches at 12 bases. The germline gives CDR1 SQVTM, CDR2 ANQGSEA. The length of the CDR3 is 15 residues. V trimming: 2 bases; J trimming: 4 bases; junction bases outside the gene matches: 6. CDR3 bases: TGCAGCGTTGAACTAGCGGGAGGGTCTATATACGAGCAGTACTTC. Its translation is CSVELAGGSIYEQYF.

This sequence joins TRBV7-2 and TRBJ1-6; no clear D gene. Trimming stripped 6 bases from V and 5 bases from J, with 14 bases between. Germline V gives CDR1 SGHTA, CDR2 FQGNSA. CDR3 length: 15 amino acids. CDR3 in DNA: TGTGCCAGCAGTTTTTATGGCAGAAATAATTCACCCCTCCACTTT. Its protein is CASSFYGRNNSPLHF.

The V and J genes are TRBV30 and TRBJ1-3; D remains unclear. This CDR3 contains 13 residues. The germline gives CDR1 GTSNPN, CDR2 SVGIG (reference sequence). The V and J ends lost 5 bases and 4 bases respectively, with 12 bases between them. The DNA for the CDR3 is TGTGCCTGGGACCGGGTAGGAGGAAACACCATATATTTT. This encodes CAWDRVGGNTIYF.

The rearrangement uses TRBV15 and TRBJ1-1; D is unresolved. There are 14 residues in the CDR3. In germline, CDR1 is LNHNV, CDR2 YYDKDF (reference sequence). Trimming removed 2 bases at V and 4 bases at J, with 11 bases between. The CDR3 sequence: CATSRPGSGTEAFF. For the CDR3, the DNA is TGTGCCACCAGCAGACCTGGGAGTGGCACTGAAGCTTTCTTT. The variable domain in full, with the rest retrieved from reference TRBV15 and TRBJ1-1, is DAMVIQNPRYQVTQFGKPVTLSCSQTLNHNVMYWYQQKSSQAPKLLFHYYDKDFNNEADTPDNFQSRRPNTSFCFLDIRSPGLGDTAMYLCATSRPGSGTEAFFGQGTRLTVV.

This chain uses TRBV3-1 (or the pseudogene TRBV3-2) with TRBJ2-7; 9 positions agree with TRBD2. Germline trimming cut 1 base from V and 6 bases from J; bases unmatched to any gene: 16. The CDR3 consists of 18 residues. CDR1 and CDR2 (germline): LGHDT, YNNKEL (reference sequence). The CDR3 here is CASSQVSSGISWAPEQYF. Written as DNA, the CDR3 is TGTGCCAGCAGCCAAGTTTCTAGCGGGATCAGCTGGGCCCCCGAGCAGTACTTC.

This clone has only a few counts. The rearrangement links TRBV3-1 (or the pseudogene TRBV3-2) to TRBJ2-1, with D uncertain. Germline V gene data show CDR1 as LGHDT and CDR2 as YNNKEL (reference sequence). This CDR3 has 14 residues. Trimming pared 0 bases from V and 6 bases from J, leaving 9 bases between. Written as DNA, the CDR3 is TGTGCCAGCAGCCAAGATGGTAAGAGCAATGAGCAGTTCTTC. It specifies CASSQDGKSNEQFF.

CDR3 sequence reads: CASSVVSGRAHEQFF. Here the CDR3 DNA reads TGTGCCAGCAGCGTAGTCAGCGGGAGGGCCCATGAGCAGTTCTTC. The chain joins TRBV9 to TRBJ2-1; 10 bases agree with TRBD2. This CDR3 contains 15 residues. The germline CDR1 and CDR2 sequences are SGDLS and YYNGEE. V gave up 0 bases and J gave up 8 bases; unmatched junction bases: 5.

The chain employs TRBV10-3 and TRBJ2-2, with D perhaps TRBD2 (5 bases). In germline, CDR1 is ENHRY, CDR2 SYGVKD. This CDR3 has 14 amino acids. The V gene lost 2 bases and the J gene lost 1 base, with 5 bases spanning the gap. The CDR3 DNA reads TGTGCCATCAGTGAGGGAGGGAACACCGGGGAGCTGTTTTTT. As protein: CAISEGGNTGELFF.

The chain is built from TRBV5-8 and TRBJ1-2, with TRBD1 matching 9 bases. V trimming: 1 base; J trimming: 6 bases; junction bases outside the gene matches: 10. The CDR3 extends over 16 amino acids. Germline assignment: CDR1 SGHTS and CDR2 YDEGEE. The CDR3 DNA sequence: TGTGCCAGCAGCTTGTCGGACAGGGGCCCGGTGGATGGCTACACCTTC. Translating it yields CASSLSDRGPVDGYTF.

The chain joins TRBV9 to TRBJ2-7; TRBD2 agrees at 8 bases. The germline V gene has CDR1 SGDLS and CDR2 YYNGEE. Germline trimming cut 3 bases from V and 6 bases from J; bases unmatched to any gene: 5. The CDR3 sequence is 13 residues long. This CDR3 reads CASSAGLGSEQYF. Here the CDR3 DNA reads TGTGCCAGCAGCGCGGGACTAGGAAGCGAGCAGTACTTC.

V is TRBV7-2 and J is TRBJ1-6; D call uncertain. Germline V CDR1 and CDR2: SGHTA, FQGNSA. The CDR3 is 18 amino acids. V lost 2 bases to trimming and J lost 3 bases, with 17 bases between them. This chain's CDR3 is CASSLRAEEVLYNSPLHF. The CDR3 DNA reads TGTGCCAGCAGCTTAAGAGCTGAGGAAGTTCTCTATAATTCACCCCTCCACTTT. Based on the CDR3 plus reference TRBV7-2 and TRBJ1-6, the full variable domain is GAGVSQSPSNKVTEKGKDVELRCDPISGHTALYWYRQSLGQGLEFLIYFQGNSAPDKSGLPSDRFSAERTGGSVSTLTIQRTQQEDSAVYLCASSLRAEEVLYNSPLHFGNGTRLTVT.

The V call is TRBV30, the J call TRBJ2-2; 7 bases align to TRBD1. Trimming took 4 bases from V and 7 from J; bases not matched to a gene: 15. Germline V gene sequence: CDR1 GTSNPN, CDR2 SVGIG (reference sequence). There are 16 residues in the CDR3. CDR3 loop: CAWTDLKQGWFGELFF. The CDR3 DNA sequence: TGTGCCTGGACCGATTTGAAACAGGGGTGGTTCGGGGAGCTGTTTTTT.

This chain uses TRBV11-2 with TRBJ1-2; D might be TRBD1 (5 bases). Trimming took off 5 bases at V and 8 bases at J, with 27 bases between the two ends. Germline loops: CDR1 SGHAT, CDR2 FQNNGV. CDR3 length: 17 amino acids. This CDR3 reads CASSPITRVVALKGYTF. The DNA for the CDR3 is TGTGCCAGCAGCCCAATCACCAGGGTGGTGGCTTTAAAAGGCTACACCTTC.

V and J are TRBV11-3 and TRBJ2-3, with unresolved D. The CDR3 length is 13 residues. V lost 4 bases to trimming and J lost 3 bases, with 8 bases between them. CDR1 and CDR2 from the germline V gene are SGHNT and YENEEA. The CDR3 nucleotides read TGTGCCAGCAGCTCCCTCCTAACAGATACGCAGTATTTT. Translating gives CASSSLLTDTQYF. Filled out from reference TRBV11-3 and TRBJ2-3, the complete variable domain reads EAGVVQSPRYKIIEKKQPVAFWCNPISGHNTLYWYLQNLGQGPELLIRYENEEAVDDSQLPKDRFSAERLKGVDSTLKIQPAELGDSAVYLCASSSLLTDTQYFGPGTRLTVL.

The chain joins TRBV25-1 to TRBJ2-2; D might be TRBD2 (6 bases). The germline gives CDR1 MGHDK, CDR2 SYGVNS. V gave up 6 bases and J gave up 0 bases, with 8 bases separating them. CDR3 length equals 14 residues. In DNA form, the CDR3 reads TGTGCCAGCAGCGGGACTTCGAACACCGGGGAGCTGTTTTTT. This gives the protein CASSGTSNTGELFF.

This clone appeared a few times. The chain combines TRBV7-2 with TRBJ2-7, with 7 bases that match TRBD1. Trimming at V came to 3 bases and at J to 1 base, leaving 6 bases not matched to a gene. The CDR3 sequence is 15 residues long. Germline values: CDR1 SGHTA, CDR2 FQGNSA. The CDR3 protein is CASSFTSTGSYEQYF. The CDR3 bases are TGTGCCAGCAGCTTCACGTCGACAGGGTCCTACGAGCAGTACTTC.

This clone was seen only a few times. The CDR3 sequence: CASSMPPGGLYNEQFF. The CDR3 nucleotides are TGTGCCAGTAGTATGCCCCCAGGGGGCTTGTACAATGAGCAGTTCTTC. The chain employs TRBV19 and TRBJ2-1; TRBD1 matches 8 bases. Germline CDR1 LNHDA, CDR2 SQIVND (reference sequence). This CDR3 has 16 residues. V shed 3 bases and J 4 bases; nucleotides not matched to a gene: 8.